The 11 T cell receptor beta chains below come from one sample, sequenced in a study of T-cell reconstitution after alpha-beta-depleted transplantation in children. Using unique molecular identifiers, the investigators prepared the TCRbeta library. MiXCR was run by TCRdb on the PCR reads, yielding one entry per CDR3 protein. The sample contains around 240,000 distinct CDR3 sequences, around 7.5% of which appear only once. The sequencing here drew on PBMCs, mostly from graft donor cells, taken 180 days after TCRalphabeta/CD19-depleted stem cell transplant. The receptor set was obtained from a male patient younger than 18 who had a stem cell transplant for acute lymphoblastic leukemia, so the T cells may come from the graft donor.

Many counts were recorded for this clonotype. The chain recombines TRBV12-3 or TRBV12-4 with TRBJ1-2, with 9 bases aligning to TRBD1. The CDR3 sequence is 13 residues long. V lost 6 bases and J lost 6; bases outside the gene matches: 5. The CDR3 loop is CASRPGTGNGYTF. The CDR3 DNA sequence: TGTGCCAGCAGGCCCGGGACAGGGAATGGCTACACCTTC.

This clonotype showed up many times. The germline gene is not matched at one end of the junction; a read error may be the cause. The chain recombines TRBV2 with TRBJ2-7; 7 bases map to TRBD1. Germline V CDR1 and CDR2: SNHLY, FYNNEI. This CDR3 comprises 10 residues. The CDR3 region is CASSGRQGNF. In nucleotides, the CDR3 is TGTGCCAGCAGTGGGAGACAGGGAAACTTC.

This clonotype was counted many times. This chain connects TRBV6-1 to TRBJ2-7; tentative D call: TRBD2 (5 bases). Per the germline V gene, CDR1 is MNHNS and CDR2 is SASEGT. V lost 1 base and J lost 5, with 18 bases in between. The CDR3 is 16 residues long. As DNA, the CDR3 is TGTGCCAGCAGTGAAGATGAACTGAGGGCTGGCGACGAGCAGTACTTC. Translation gives CASSEDELRAGDEQYF.

DNA for the CDR3: TGTGCCAGCAGGGGCCAGGGACAGACCAATCAGCCCCAGCATTTT. Protein product: CASRGQGQTNQPQHF. V gene TRBV2 combines with J gene TRBJ1-5, with TRBD1 identical over 7 bases. Germline V gene lookup returns CDR1 SNHLY and CDR2 FYNNEI. J gave up 3 bases and V 6 bases, and 8 bases lay outside the gene matches. The CDR3 contains 15 residues.

This clonotype was counted many times. This chain connects TRBV25-1 to TRBJ1-2; D is uncertain. The V and J ends lost 3 bases and 7 bases respectively, with 3 bases between them. The CDR3 extends over 10 amino acids. From germline, CDR1 is MGHDK and CDR2 SYGVNS. This CDR3 reads CASSEVGYTF. The DNA for the CDR3 is TGTGCCAGCAGTGAGGTTGGCTACACCTTC.

This clonotype occurred many times. The chain recombines TRBV10-3 with TRBJ2-7; 7 bases are shared with TRBD2. Germline-derived CDR1 and CDR2 are ENHRY and SYGVKD. After removal of 8 bases from V and 5 bases from J, the junction contained 9 bases not matched to a gene. The CDR3 has 13 residues. Written as DNA, the CDR3 is TGTGCCATCCGCGGGGGAGGGCCCCACGAGCAGTACTTC. It encodes CAIRGGGPHEQYF.

In this sample, this clonotype turned up many times. J is TRBJ2-3 and V is TRBV7-3; 10 bases line up with TRBD2. V gave up 5 bases and J gave up 1 base; unmatched junction bases: 12. The germline gives CDR1 SGHTA, CDR2 FQGTGA. The CDR3 is 18 amino acids. This chain's CDR3 is CASSRGASGSGGTDTQYF. CDR3 bases: TGTGCCAGCAGCCGCGGGGCTAGCGGGAGTGGAGGCACAGATACGCAGTATTTT.

Only a few counts were recorded for this clonotype. The V call is TRBV7-9, the J call TRBJ1-2; no definite D call. V lost 1 base, J lost 5 bases, and 17 bases lay in between. This CDR3 has 16 residues. Germline V gives CDR1 SEHNR, CDR2 FQNEAQ (reference sequence). As DNA, the CDR3 is TGTGCCAGCAGCTTAGGGGCCCGTAACCTCTTATATGGCTACACCTTC. Translated: CASSLGARNLLYGYTF.

This clonotype was detected ten times or more. The chain employs TRBV7-6 and TRBJ2-1; TRBD2 matches at 9 bases. This CDR3 has 17 amino acids. V was pared by 1 base and J by 7 bases, with 11 bases of the junction left unmatched. Germline V gene lookup returns CDR1 SGHVS and CDR2 FNYEAQ. CDR3 region: CASSLVNGGRAFNEQFF. The CDR3 nucleotides read TGTGCCAGCAGCTTAGTGAATGGCGGGAGGGCCTTTAATGAGCAGTTCTTC.

This clonotype was seen ten or more times. V usage is TRBV3-1 and J usage is TRBJ2-7; D gene unclear. With 3 bases removed from V and 6 bases from J, the gap between germline ends came to 15 bases. The CDR3 extends over 14 amino acids. Germline V gives CDR1 LGHDT, CDR2 YNNKEL (reference sequence). The CDR3 here is CASSQDLPPSEQYF. In nucleotides, the CDR3 is TGTGCCAGCAGCCAGGACCTCCCCCCTAGCGAGCAGTACTTC.

This clonotype was counted many times. The gene calls are TRBV3-1 and TRBJ2-5; D might be TRBD1 (7 bases). The CDR3 covers 14 residues. CDR1 and CDR2 (germline): LGHDT, YNNKEL (reference sequence). V shed 1 base and J shed 5 bases, with 11 bases lying between them. CDR3 sequence reads: CASSQVQGRETQYF. CDR3 DNA: TGTGCCAGCAGCCAAGTACAGGGGAGGGAGACCCAGTACTTC.